The 27 T cell receptor beta chains listed next were all sequenced from one sample in a study of T cell clusters in autoimmune cytopenias. One tube held mixed TRB-A and TRB-B primer pools for touch-down PCR. From the multiplex PCR reads, TCRdb lists one entry per CDR3 protein and no DNA. Recorded for this sample: several thousand distinct CDR3 sequences. Some 34,000 genome equivalents of blood DNA were amplified for TRB. Sample: peripheral blood. These receptors came from a human donor with an autoimmune cytopenia or autoimmune hepatitis (not recorded which).

This clonotype ranks as medium-sized (0.01 to 0.1%) in terms of frequency. The rearrangement links TRBV30 to TRBJ1-2. This CDR3 region has 14 residues. From germline, CDR1 is GTSNPN and CDR2 SVGIG (reference sequence). CDR3 sequence reads: CAWSPNAYNYGYTF.

The rearrangement links TRBV5-1 to TRBJ2-2; TCRdb designates TRBD1, a call that cannot be tested without DNA. Germline values: CDR1 SGHRS, CDR2 YFSETQ. The CDR3 is 16 residues long. The CDR3 protein is CASSLQGSGTTGELFF.

The chain is built from TRBV5-5 and TRBJ2-7; absent DNA, TCRdb's TRBD2 call cannot be checked. CDR3 length equals 15 residues. Germline CDR1 and CDR2: SGHKS and YYEKEE (reference sequence). Here the CDR3 reads CASSLSGGLSYEQYF.

This clonotype registers medium-sized by frequency. The CDR3 loop reads CASSPQGNSEKLFF. The rearrangement joins TRBV6-5 to TRBJ1-4; TCRdb calls TRBD1, which cannot be checked without DNA. Germline-derived CDR1 and CDR2 are MNHEY and SVGAGI. The CDR3 contains 14 residues.

Measured by frequency, this clonotype is medium-sized. V gene TRBV30 combines with J gene TRBJ2-3; TCRdb returns TRBD1, unconfirmable since there is no DNA. In germline, CDR1 is GTSNPN, CDR2 SVGIG (reference sequence). This CDR3 is 13 amino acids long. The CDR3 protein is CAWSPLLADTQYF.

This clonotype counts as medium-sized by frequency. The chain joins TRBV13 to TRBJ2-3; the D call of TRBD1 rests on TCRdb alone, since no DNA is present to check it. Looked up from germline, CDR1 is PRHDT and CDR2 is FYEKMQ (reference sequence). This CDR3 comprises 15 residues. CDR3 sequence: CASSPPTGRADTQYF.

This chain uses TRBV11-1 with TRBJ1-1; TCRdb reports TRBD1, a call that lacks DNA to check it against. The CDR3 is 15 amino acids. CDR1 is SGHAT, CDR2 FQDESV, per germline (reference sequence). This chain's CDR3 is CASSPSTPGDTEAFF. Full variable domain (remainder filled in from reference TRBV11-1 and TRBJ1-1): EAEVAQSPRYKITEKSQAVAFWCDPISGHATLYWYRQILGQGPELLVQFQDESVVDDSQLPKDRFSAERLKGVDSTLKIQPAELGDSAMYLCASSPSTPGDTEAFFGQGTRLTVV.

Frequency places this clonotype as medium-sized. CDR3: CASRKRDGYTF. The chain joins TRBV6-5 to TRBJ1-2. The CDR3 length is 11 residues. Germline V CDR1 and CDR2: MNHEY, SVGAGI.

The CDR3 loop reads CASSLGTDGNTIYF. The V call is TRBV5-1, the J call TRBJ1-3; with no DNA, the TCRdb D assignment of TRBD1 cannot be verified. The length of the CDR3 is 14 residues. Germline V gene lookup returns CDR1 SGHRS and CDR2 YFSETQ.

The V call is TRBV6-6, the J call TRBJ1-1; TCRdb selects TRBD1, and the lack of DNA leaves this call unchecked. Per the germline V gene, CDR1 is MNHNY and CDR2 is SVGAGI (reference sequence). The CDR3 covers 14 residues. The CDR3 spells CASSMFGGNTEAFF.

V is TRBV7-2 and J is TRBJ2-1; there is no DNA to check the TCRdb D call of TRBD1. This CDR3 has 18 amino acids. The germline V gene encodes CDR1 SGHTA and CDR2 FQGNSA. The CDR3 region is CASSLGMGGSSSYNEQFF.

V usage is TRBV4-3 and J usage is TRBJ1-2. Germline lookup yields CDR1 LGHNA and CDR2 YSLEER. The CDR3 has 15 residues. CDR3 sequence reads: CASSQVWKSNYGYTF.

The chain recombines TRBV5-6 with TRBJ1-2; the TCRdb D gene call, TRBD1, has no DNA to confirm it. Germline V CDR1 and CDR2: SGHDT, YYEEEE. The CDR3 is 12 residues long. The CDR3 region is CASSWVRGSYTF.

The chain joins TRBV30 to TRBJ1-1; checking the TCRdb D call of TRBD1 is not possible without DNA. The CDR3 runs 14 residues. Per the germline V gene, CDR1 is GTSNPN and CDR2 is SVGIG (reference sequence). The CDR3: CAWSPSGGTTEAFF.

The V and J genes are TRBV5-3 and TRBJ1-1; TCRdb proposes TRBD1, but this gene call is untestable without DNA. TRBV5-3 is annotated as an ORF whose role is uncertain. CDR3 length: 13 amino acids. The CDR3 here is CARSLAGVVKAFF.

Frequency places this clonotype as medium-sized. The chain uses TRBV6-5 and TRBJ2-3. The CDR3 has 14 amino acids. Germline V gene sequence: CDR1 MNHEY, CDR2 SVGAGI. CDR3 sequence reads: CASSDRLATDTQYF.

Considering frequency, this clonotype is medium-sized. V gene TRBV30 combines with J gene TRBJ2-6. The CDR3 consists of 13 residues. The V gene's germline CDR1 is GTSNPN and CDR2 SVGIG (reference sequence). The CDR3 region is CAWSVAGANVLTF. The entire variable domain, with the rest obtained from reference TRBV30 and TRBJ2-6, is as follows: SQTIHQWPATLVQPVGSPLSLECTVEGTSNPNLYWYRQAAGRGLQLLFYSVGIGQISSEVPQNLSASRPQDRQFILSSKKLLLSDSGFYLCAWSVAGANVLTFGAGSRLTVL.

The chain couples TRBV12-3 or TRBV12-4 to TRBJ1-3. This CDR3 contains 15 residues. The CDR3 is CASSYQGPRGNTIYF.

This clonotype ranks as medium-sized in terms of frequency. CDR3 residues: CASSNPPRLVSYNEQFF. The rearrangement uses TRBV19 and TRBJ2-1; the TRBD1 assignment by TCRdb is unverifiable without DNA. CDR3 size: 17 residues. The germline CDR1 and CDR2 sequences are LNHDA and SQIVND (reference sequence). Supplemented by reference TRBV19 and TRBJ2-1, the full variable domain reads DGGITQSPKYLFRKEGQNVTLSCEQNLNHDAMYWYRQDPGQGLRLIYYSQIVNDFQKGDIAEGYSVSREKKESFPLTVTSAQKNPTAFYLCASSNPPRLVSYNEQFFGPGTRLTVL.

Considering frequency, this clonotype is medium-sized (0.01 to 0.1%). The chain carries TRBV27 and TRBJ1-1; TCRdb outputs TRBD1, but without DNA this stays unchecked. CDR1 is MNHEY and CDR2 is SMNVEV in the germline V gene (reference sequence). The CDR3 is 15 residues long. The CDR3 loop reads CASSRRPGQGFEAFF.

The V call is TRBV5-1, the J call TRBJ1-6; TCRdb's D gene call, TRBD1, goes unchecked for lack of DNA. This CDR3 comprises 14 residues. CDR1 and CDR2 from the germline V gene are SGHRS and YFSETQ. The CDR3 here is CASNPGSVNSPLHF.

Measured by frequency, this clonotype is medium-sized. The chain links TRBV30 to TRBJ2-1; TCRdb selects TRBD2, and the lack of DNA leaves this call unchecked. This CDR3 is 16 amino acids long. The germline V gene has CDR1 GTSNPN and CDR2 SVGIG (reference sequence). CDR3 residues: CAWSVAGGYLGNEQFF.

The chain uses TRBV6-1 and TRBJ2-1; TCRdb proposes TRBD1, but this gene call is untestable without DNA. CDR3 size: 15 residues. CDR1 and CDR2 (germline): MNHNS, SASEGT. CDR3 residues: CASSGTGGWYNEQFF.

The chain employs TRBV15 and TRBJ1-5. Germline-derived CDR1 and CDR2 are LNHNV and YYDKDF (reference sequence). The CDR3 is made up of 15 amino acids. The CDR3 region is CATSRGTSGRQPQHF.

The chain couples TRBV6-4 to TRBJ2-3; TCRdb names TRBD1, which stays unverified in the absence of DNA. Looked up from germline, CDR1 is MRHNA and CDR2 is SNTAGT. The length of the CDR3 is 14 residues. CDR3 in amino acids: CASSDFPQTDTQYF.

In terms of frequency, this clonotype is medium-sized (0.01 to 0.1%). CDR3: CASRVPGQGTGQFF. The rearrangement uses TRBV27 and TRBJ2-1; TCRdb gives TRBD1 as the D gene, but with no DNA this cannot be confirmed. The CDR3 is 14 residues long. Looked up from germline, CDR1 is MNHEY and CDR2 is SMNVEV (reference sequence).

The V gene is TRBV7-9, the J gene TRBJ1-4. The germline V gene encodes CDR1 SEHNR and CDR2 FQNEAQ (reference sequence). The CDR3 is 15 amino acids. CDR3 amino acids: CASNPSDGRNEKLFF. The full variable domain, with the rest looked up from reference TRBV7-9 and TRBJ1-4, is DTGVSQNPRHKITKRGQNVTFRCDPISEHNRLYWYRQTLGQGPEFLTYFQNEAQLEKSRLLSDRFSAERPKGSFSTLEIQRTEQGDSAMYLCASNPSDGRNEKLFFGSGTQLSVL.